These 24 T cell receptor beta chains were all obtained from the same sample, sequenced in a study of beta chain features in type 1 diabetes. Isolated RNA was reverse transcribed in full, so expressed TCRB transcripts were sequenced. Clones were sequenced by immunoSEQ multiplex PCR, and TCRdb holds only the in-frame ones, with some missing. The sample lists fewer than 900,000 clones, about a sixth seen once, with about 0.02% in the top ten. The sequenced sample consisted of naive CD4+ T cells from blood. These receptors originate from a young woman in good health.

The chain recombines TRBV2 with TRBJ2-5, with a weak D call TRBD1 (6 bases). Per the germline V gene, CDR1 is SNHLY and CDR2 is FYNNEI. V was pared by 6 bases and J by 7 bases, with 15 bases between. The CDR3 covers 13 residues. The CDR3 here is CASSPEGVGTQYF. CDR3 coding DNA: TGTGCCAGCAGCCCTGAGGGGGTTGGGACCCAGTACTTC.

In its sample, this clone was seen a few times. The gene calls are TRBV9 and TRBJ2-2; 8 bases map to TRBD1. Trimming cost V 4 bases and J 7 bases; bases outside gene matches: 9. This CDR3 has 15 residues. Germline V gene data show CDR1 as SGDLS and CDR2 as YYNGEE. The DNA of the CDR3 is TGTGCCAGCAGCCCTTACAGGGGGACCATCGGGGAGCTGTTTTTT. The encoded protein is CASSPYRGTIGELFF.

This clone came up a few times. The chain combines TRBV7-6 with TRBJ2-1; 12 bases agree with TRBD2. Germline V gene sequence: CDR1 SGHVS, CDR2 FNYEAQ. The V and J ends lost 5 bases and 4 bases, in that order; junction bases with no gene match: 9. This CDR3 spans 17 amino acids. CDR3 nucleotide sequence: TGTGCCAGCAGCGTAAGGGGCGGACTAGCGGGGTACAATGAGCAGTTCTTC. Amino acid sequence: CASSVRGGLAGYNEQFF.

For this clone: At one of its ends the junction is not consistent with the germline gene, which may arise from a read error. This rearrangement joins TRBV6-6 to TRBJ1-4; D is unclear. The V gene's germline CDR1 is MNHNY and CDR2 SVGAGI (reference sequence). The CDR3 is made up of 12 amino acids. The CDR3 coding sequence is TGTGCCACCCAAAAGCCCAATGGAAAACTGTTTTTT. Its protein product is CATQKPNGKLFF.

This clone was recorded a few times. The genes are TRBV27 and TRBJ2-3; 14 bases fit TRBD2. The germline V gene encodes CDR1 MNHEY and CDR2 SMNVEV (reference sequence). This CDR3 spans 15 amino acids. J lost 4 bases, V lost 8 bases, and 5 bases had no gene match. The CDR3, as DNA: TGTGCCAGCGGAAAGGGACTAGCGGGGGCAGATACGCAGTATTTT. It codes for CASGKGLAGADTQYF.

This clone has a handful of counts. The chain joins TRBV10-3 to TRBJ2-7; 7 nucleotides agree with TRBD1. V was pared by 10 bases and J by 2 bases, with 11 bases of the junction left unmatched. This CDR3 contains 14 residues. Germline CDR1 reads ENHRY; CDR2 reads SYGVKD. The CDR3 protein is CASENRDSTYEQYF. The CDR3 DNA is TGTGCCAGCGAAAACCGGGACAGCACCTACGAGCAGTACTTC.

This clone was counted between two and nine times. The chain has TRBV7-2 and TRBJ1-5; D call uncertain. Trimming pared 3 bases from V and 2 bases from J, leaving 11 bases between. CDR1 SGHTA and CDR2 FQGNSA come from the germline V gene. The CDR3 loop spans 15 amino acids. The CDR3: CASSLLYQGNQPQHF. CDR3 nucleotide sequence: TGTGCCAGCAGCTTGCTCTACCAGGGCAATCAGCCCCAGCATTTT. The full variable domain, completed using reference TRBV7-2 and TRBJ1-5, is GAGVSQSPSNKVTEKGKDVELRCDPISGHTALYWYRQSLGQGLEFLIYFQGNSAPDKSGLPSDRFSAERTGGSVSTLTIQRTQQEDSAVYLCASSLLYQGNQPQHFGDGTRLSIL.

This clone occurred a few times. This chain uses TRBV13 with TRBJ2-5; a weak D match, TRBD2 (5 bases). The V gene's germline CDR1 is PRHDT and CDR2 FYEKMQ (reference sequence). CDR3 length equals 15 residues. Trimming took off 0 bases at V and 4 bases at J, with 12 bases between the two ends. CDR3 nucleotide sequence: TGTGCCAGCAGCTTAGGTGTGTCAGGAGGAGAGACCCAGTACTTC. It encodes CASSLGVSGGETQYF.

The CDR3 coding sequence is TGTGCCAGCAGCTTTGGATCACGAGTATGGTCACCTGGGGCCAACGTCCTGACTTTC. The encoded protein is CASSFGSRVWSPGANVLTF. This chain connects TRBV7-9 to TRBJ2-6; D gene unclear. The CDR3 is made up of 19 amino acids. The V end lost 3 bases, the J end lost 2 bases, and 20 bases lay between the germline ends. Germline lookup yields CDR1 SEHNR and CDR2 FQNEAQ (reference sequence). Combining the CDR3 with reference TRBV7-9 and TRBJ2-6 gives the whole variable domain DTGVSQNPRHKITKRGQNVTFRCDPISEHNRLYWYRQTLGQGPEFLTYFQNEAQLEKSRLLSDRFSAERPKGSFSTLEIQRTEQGDSAMYLCASSFGSRVWSPGANVLTFGAGSRLTVL.

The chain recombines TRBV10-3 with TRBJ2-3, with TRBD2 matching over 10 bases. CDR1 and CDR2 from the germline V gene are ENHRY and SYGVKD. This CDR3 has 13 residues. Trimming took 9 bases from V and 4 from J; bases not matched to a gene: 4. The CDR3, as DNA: TGTGCCATTCTAGCGGGAGACGCAGATACGCAGTATTTT. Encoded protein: CAILAGDADTQYF.

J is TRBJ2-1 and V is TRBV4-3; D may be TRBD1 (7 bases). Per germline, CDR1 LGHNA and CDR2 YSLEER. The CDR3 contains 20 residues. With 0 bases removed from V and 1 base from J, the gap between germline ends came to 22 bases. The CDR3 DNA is TGCGCCAGCAGCCAAGACGAGACAGGGTCGGGACTTGTTTCCTACAATGAGCAGTTCTTC. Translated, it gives CASSQDETGSGLVSYNEQFF.

CDR3 residues: CASSLRDYGYTF. DNA for the CDR3: TGTGCCAGCAGCTTACGGGATTATGGCTACACCTTC. The rearrangement joins TRBV11-2 to TRBJ1-2; D uncertain. Between the trimmed V and J ends, which lost 2 bases and 5 bases, there was a span of 6 bases. Germline lookup yields CDR1 SGHAT and CDR2 FQNNGV. The CDR3 consists of 12 residues. The full variable domain, in which reference TRBV11-2 and TRBJ1-2 provide the parts outside the CDR3, is EAGVAQSPRYKIIEKRQSVAFWCNPISGHATLYWYQQILGQGPKLLIQFQNNGVVDDSQLPKDRFSAERLKGVDSTLKIQPAKLEDSAVYLCASSLRDYGYTFGSGTRLTVV.

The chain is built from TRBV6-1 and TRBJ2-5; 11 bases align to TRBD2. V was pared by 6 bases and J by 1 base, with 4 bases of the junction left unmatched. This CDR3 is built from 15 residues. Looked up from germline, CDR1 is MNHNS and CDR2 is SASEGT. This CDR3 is CASRPGTSGQETQYF. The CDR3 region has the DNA TGTGCCAGCAGACCCGGGACTAGCGGCCAAGAGACCCAGTACTTC.

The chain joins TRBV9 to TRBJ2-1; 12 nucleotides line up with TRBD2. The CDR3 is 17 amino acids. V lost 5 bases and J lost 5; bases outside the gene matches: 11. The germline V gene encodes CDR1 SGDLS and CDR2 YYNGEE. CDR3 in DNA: TGTGCCAGCAGTCGAGGACTAGCGGGATCCCCTAACAATGAGCAGTTCTTC. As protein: CASSRGLAGSPNNEQFF.

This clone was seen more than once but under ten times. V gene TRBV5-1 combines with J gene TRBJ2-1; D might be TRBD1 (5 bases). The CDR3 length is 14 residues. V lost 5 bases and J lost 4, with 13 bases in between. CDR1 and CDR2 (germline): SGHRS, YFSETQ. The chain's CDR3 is CASSYTGDYNEQFF. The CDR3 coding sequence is TGCGCCAGCAGTTATACAGGAGATTACAATGAGCAGTTCTTC.

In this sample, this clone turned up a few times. Written as DNA, the CDR3 is TGTGCCATCAGTCAACTAGGTGAGCAGTTCTTC. Protein product: CAISQLGEQFF. V and J are TRBV10-3 and TRBJ2-1; tentatively, D is TRBD2 (5 bases). The CDR3 is made up of 11 amino acids. CDR1 is ENHRY, CDR2 SYGVKD, per germline. V gave up 5 bases and J gave up 9 bases, with 8 bases separating them.

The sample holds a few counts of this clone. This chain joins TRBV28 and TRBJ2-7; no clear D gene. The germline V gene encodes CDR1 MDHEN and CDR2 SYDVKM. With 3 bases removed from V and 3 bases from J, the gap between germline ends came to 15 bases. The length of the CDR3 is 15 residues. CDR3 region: CASSFGQVKNYEQYF. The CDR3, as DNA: TGTGCCAGCAGTTTTGGGCAGGTTAAAAACTACGAGCAGTACTTC.

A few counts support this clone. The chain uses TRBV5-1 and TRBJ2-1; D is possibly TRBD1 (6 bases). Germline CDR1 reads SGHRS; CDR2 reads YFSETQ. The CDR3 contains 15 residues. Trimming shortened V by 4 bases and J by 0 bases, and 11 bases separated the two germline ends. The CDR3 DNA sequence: TGCGCCAGCAGCCCAGGGACAACCTCCTACAATGAGCAGTTCTTC. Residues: CASSPGTTSYNEQFF.

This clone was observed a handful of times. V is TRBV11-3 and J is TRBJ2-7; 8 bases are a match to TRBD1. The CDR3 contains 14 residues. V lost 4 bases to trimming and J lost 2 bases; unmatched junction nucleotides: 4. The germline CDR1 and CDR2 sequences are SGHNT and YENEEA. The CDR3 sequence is CASSSGDRPYEQYF. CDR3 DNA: TGTGCCAGCAGCTCCGGGGACAGGCCCTACGAGCAGTACTTC.

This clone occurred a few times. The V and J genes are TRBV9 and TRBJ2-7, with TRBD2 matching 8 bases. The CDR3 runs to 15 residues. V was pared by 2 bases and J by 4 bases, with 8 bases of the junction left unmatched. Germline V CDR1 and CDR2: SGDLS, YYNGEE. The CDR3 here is CASSVEPGLGYEQYF. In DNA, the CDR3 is TGTGCCAGCAGCGTGGAACCGGGACTAGGGTACGAGCAGTACTTC.

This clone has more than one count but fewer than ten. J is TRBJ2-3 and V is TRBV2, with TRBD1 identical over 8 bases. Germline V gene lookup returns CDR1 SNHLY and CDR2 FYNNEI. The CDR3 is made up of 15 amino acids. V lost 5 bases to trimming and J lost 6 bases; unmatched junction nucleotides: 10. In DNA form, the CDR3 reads TGTGCCAGCAGTACCGACAGGGGAGTATCGGATACGCAGTATTTT. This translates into CASSTDRGVSDTQYF.

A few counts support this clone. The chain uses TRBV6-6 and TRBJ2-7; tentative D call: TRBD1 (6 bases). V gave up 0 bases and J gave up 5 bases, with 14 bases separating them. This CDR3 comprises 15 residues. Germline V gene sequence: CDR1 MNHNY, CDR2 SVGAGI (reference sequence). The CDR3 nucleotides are TGTGCCAGCAGTTACTCCAAGTACAGGGTTGACGAGCAGTACTTC. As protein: CASSYSKYRVDEQYF.

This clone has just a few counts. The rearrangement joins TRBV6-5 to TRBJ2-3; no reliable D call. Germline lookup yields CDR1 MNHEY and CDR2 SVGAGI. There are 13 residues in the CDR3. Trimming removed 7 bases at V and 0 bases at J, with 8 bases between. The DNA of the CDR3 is TGTGCCAGCAAGGGTTCTAGCACAGATACGCAGTATTTT. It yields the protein CASKGSSTDTQYF.

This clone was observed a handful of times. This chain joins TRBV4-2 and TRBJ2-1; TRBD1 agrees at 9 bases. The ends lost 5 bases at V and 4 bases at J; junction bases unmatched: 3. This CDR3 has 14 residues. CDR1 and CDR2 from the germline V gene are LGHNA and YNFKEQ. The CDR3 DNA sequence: TGTGCCAGCAGCACCGGGACAGGGTACAATGAGCAGTTCTTC. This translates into CASSTGTGYNEQFF.